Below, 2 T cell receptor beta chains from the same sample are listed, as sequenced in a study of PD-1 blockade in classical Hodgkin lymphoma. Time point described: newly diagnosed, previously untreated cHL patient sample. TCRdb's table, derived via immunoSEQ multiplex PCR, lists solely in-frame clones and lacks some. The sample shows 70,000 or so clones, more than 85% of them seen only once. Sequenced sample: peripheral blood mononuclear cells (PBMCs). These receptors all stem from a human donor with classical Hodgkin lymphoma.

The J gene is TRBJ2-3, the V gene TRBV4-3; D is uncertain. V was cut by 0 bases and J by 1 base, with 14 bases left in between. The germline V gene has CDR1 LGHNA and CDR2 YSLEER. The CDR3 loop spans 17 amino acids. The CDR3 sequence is CASSQELNARGTDTQYF. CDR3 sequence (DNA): TGCGCCAGCAGCCAAGAACTCAATGCGCGAGGCACAGATACGCAGTATTTT.

The CDR3 protein is CASSFRSNYGYTF. In nucleotides, the CDR3 is TGTGCCAGCAGTTTCCGGTCAAACTATGGCTACACCTTC. The chain has TRBV28 and TRBJ1-2; D is unclear. Germline V gene data show CDR1 as MDHEN and CDR2 as SYDVKM. The CDR3 spans 13 residues. The ends were cut back, 3 bases at V and 2 bases at J, with 7 bases in the middle.